This T cell receptor beta chain was observed in a study of blood T cells in healthy people across ages. Study-wide points: Significant beta diversity loss was already apparent by age roughly 44, declining roughly linearly.

Total RNA, at least 5 micrograms per sample, was extracted from PBMCs. A few counts support this clonotype. Its antigen is undetermined. Looked up from germline, CDR1 is MNHNY and CDR2 is SVGAGI (reference sequence). The length of the CDR3 is 13 residues. J lost 7 bases, V lost 6 bases, and 4 bases had no gene match. A second PCR of roughly 7 to 11 cycles used a sample-barcoded 5' primer and a J-beta primer mix. Via MiXCR, TCRdb re-called the 5' RACE reads, giving one row per CDR3 protein. The sample has approximately 1.5 million distinct CDR3 sequences; less than 45% are singletons. Sample: blood. The V call is TRBV6-6, the J call TRBJ2-1, with TRBD1 matching over 9 bases. This sequence originates from a woman aged 18-35 years in good health. This CDR3 reads CASRGGQGNEQFF. DNA of the CDR3: TGTGCCAGCAGGGGGGGACAGGGTAATGAGCAGTTCTTC.